This record covers a single TCR beta chain. What it recognizes is unknown. Produced via immunoSEQ multiplex PCR; TCRdb's table is partial and in-frame only. This repertoire shows hundreds of thousands of clones, around 67% found once; its top ten account for less than 2%. J gave up 2 bases and V 4 bases, and 9 bases lay outside the gene matches. In germline, CDR1 is SQVTM, CDR2 ANQGSEA. The CDR3 is 15 residues long. The source of the sample is a study of shared clonotypes between healthy human individuals. Study-wide findings and caveats: Though the depth was large, rarefaction showed that sorted-subset sequencing was incomplete.

V and J are TRBV29-1 and TRBJ2-7; 9 nucleotides line up with TRBD2. The receptor comes from a woman in her twenties or thirties in good health. The sequenced sample consisted of memory CD4+ T cells sorted from blood. Subset here: CD45RA-negative fraction. CDR3 bases: TGCAGCGTTGCACGTGGACTAGCGAACACCTACGAGCAGTACTTC. Its protein product is CSVARGLANTYEQYF.